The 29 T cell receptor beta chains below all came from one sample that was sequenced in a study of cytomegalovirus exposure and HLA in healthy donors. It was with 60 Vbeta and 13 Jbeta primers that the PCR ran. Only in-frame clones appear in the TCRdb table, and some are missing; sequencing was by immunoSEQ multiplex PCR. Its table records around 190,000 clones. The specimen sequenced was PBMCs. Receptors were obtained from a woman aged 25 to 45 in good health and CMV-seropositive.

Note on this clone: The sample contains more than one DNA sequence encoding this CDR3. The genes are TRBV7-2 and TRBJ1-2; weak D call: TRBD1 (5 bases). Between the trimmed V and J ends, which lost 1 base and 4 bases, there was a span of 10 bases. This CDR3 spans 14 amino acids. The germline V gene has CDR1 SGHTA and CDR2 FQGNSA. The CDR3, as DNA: TGTGCCAGCAGCTTAGGCCAGGGATCCTATGGCTACACCTTC. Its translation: CASSLGQGSYGYTF. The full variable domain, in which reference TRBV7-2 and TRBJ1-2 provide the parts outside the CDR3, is GAGVSQSPSNKVTEKGKDVELRCDPISGHTALYWYRQSLGQGLEFLIYFQGNSAPDKSGLPSDRFSAERTGGSVSTLTIQRTQQEDSAVYLCASSLGQGSYGYTFGSGTRLTVV.

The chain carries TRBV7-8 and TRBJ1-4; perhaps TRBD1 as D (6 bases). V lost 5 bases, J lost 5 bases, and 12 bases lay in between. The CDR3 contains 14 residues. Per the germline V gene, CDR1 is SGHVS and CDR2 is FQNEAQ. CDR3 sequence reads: CASSTSDSNEKLFF. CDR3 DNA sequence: TGTGCCAGCAGCACTTCGGACAGCAATGAAAAACTGTTTTTT. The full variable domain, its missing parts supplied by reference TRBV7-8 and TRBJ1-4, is GAGVSQSPRYKVAKRGQDVALRCDPISGHVSLFWYQQALGQGPEFLTYFQNEAQLDKSGLPSDRFFAERPEGSVSTLKIQRTQQEDSAVYLCASSTSDSNEKLFFGSGTQLSVL.

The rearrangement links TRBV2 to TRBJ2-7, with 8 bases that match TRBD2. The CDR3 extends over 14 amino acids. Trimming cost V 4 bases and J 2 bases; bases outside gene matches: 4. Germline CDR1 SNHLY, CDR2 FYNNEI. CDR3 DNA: TGTGCCAGCAGTGCGAGCGGGGGTCCCTACGAGCAGTACTTC. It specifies CASSASGGPYEQYF.

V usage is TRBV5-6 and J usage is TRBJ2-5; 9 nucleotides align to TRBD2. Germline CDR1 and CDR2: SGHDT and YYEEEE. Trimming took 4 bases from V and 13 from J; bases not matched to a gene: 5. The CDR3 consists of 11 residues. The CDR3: CASSSGLAPYF. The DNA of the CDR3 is TGTGCCAGCAGCAGTGGACTAGCGCCGTACTTC.

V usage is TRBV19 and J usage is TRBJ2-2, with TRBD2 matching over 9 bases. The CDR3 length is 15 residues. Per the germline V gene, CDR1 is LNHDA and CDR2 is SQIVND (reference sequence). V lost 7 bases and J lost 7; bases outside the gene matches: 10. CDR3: CASNTGEREVGELFF. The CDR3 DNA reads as TGTGCCAGTAACACAGGAGAGCGGGAGGTCGGGGAGCTGTTTTTT.

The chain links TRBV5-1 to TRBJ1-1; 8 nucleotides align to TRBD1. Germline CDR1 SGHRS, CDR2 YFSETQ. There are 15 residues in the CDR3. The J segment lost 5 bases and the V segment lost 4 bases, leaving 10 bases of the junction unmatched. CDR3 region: CASSPFPTGDTEAFF. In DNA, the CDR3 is TGCGCCAGCAGCCCCTTCCCGACAGGGGATACTGAAGCTTTCTTT.

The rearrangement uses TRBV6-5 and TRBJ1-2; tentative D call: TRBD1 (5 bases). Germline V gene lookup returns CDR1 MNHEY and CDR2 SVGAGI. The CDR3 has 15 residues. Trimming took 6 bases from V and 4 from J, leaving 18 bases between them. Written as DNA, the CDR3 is TGTGCCAGCAGCTCTGGGGGGGGTCTCCGCTATGGCTACACCTTC. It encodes CASSSGGGLRYGYTF.

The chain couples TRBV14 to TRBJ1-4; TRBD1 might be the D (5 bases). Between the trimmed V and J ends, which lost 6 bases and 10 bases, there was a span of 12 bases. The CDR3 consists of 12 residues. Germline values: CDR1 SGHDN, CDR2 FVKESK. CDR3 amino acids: CASRLGHSKLFF. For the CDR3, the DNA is TGTGCCAGCAGGCTCGGACATTCAAAACTGTTTTTT.

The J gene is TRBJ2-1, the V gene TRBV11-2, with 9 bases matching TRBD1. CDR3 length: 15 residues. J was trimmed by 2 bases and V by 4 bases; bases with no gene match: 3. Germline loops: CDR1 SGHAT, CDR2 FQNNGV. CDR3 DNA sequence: TGTGCCAGCAGCTCCCGGGACAGGGCCTACAATGAGCAGTTCTTC. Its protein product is CASSSRDRAYNEQFF.

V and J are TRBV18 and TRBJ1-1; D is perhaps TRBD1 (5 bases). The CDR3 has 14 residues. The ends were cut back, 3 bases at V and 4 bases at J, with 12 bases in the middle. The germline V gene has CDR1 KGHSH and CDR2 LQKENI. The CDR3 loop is CASSPRDMGTEAFF. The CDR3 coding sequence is TGTGCCAGCTCACCCAGGGATATGGGCACTGAAGCTTTCTTT.

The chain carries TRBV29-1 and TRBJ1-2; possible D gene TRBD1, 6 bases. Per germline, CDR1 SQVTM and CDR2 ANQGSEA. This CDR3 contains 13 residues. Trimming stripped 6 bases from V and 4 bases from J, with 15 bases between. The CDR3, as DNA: TGCAGCGTGGTCGGACAGATCACCTATGGCTACACCTTC. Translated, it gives CSVVGQITYGYTF.

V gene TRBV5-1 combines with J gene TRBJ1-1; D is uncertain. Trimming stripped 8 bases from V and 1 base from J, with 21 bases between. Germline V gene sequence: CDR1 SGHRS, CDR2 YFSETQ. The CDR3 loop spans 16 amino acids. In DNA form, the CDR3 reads TGCGCCAGTAAAACAGTCACAGCAACCCAGAACACTGAAGCTTTCTTT. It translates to CASKTVTATQNTEAFF.

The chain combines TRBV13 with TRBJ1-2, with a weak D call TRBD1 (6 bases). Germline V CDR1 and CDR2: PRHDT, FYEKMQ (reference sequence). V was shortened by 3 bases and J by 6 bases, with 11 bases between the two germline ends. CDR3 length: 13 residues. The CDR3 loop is CASSFRGAHGYTF. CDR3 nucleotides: TGTGCCAGCAGCTTCCGGGGGGCGCATGGCTACACCTTC.

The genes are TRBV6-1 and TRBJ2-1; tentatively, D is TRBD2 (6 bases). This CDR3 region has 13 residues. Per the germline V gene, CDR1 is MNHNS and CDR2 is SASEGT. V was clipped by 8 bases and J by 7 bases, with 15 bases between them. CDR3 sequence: CASGTGVPNEQFF. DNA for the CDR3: TGTGCCAGCGGGACGGGAGTCCCGAATGAGCAGTTCTTC.

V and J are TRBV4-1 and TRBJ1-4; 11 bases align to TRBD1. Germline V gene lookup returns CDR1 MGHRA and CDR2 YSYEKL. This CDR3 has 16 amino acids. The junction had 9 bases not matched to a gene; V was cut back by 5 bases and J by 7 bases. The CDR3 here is CASSSSRDRGTEKLFF. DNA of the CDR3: TGCGCCAGCAGCTCGAGCAGGGACAGGGGGACTGAAAAACTGTTTTTT.

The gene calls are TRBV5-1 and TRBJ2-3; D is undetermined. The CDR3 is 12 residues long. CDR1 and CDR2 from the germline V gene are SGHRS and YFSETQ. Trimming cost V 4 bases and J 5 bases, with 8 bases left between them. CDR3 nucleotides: TGCGCCAGCAGCCCCCCGGGAGATACGCAGTATTTT. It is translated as CASSPPGDTQYF.

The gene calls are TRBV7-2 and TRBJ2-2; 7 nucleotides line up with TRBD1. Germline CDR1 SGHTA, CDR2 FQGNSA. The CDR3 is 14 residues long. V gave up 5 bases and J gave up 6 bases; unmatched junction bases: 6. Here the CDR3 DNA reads TGTGCCAGCAGCACACAGACAGGGCCCGGGGAGCTGTTTTTT. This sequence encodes CASSTQTGPGELFF.

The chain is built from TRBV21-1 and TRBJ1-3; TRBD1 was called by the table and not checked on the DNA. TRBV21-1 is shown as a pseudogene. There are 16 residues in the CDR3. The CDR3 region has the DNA TGTGCCAGCAGCAAAGTGAGGGGGCGCGAGGCAAACACCATATATTTT. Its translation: CASSKVRGREANTIYF.

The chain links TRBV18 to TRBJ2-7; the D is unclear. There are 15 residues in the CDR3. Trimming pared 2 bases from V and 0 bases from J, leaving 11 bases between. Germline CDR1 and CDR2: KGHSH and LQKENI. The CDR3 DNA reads TGTGCCAGCTCACCAGCGGCTTCCCTCTCCTACGAGCAGTACTTC. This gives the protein CASSPAASLSYEQYF.

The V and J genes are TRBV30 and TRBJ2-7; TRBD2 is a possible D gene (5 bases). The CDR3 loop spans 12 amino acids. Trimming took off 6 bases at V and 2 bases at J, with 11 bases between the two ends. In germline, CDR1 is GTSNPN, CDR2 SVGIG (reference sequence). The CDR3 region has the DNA TGTGCCTGTGCGGGCCTGCCCTACGAGCAGTACTTC. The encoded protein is CACAGLPYEQYF.

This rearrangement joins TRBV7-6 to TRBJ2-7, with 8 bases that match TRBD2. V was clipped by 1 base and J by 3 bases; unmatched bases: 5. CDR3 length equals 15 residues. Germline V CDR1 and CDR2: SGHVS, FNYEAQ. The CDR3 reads CASSLGGTSGYEQYF. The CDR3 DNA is TGTGCCAGCAGCTTAGGGGGAACTAGCGGCTACGAGCAGTACTTC.

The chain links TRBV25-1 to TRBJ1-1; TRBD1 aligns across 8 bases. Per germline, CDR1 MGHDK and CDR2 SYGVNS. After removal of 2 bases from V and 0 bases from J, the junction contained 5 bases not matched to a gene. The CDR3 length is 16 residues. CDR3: CASSEGQGRMNTEAFF. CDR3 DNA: TGTGCCAGCAGTGAAGGACAGGGTCGCATGAACACTGAAGCTTTCTTT. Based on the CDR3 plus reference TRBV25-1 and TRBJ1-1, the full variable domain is EADIYQTPRYLVIGTGKKITLECSQTMGHDKMYWYQQDPGMELHLIHYSYGVNSTEKGDLSSESTVSRIRTEHFPLTLESARPSHTSQYLCASSEGQGRMNTEAFFGQGTRLTVV.

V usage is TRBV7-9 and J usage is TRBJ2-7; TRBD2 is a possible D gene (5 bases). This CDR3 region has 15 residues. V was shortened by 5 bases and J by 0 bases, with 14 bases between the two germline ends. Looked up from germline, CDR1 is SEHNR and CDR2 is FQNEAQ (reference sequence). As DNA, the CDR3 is TGTGCCAGCAGCCTCCGGACTCGAAACTCCTACGAGCAGTACTTC. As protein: CASSLRTRNSYEQYF.

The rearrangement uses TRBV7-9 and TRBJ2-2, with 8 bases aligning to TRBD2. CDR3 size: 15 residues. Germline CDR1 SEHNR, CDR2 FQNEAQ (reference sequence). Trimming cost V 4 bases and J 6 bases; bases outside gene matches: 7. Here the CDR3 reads CASSYSGRGSGELFF. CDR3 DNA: TGTGCCAGCAGCTACAGCGGGAGAGGTTCCGGGGAGCTGTTTTTT. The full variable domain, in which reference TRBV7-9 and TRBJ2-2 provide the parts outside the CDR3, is DTGVSQNPRHKITKRGQNVTFRCDPISEHNRLYWYRQTLGQGPEFLTYFQNEAQLEKSRLLSDRFSAERPKGSFSTLEIQRTEQGDSAMYLCASSYSGRGSGELFFGEGSRLTVL.

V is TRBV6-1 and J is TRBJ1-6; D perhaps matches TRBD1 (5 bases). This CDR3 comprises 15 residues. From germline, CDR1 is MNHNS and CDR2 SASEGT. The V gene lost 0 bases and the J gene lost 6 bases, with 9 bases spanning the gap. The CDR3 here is CASSEARVPNSPLHF. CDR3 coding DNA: TGTGCCAGCAGTGAAGCCAGGGTTCCTAATTCACCCCTCCACTTT.

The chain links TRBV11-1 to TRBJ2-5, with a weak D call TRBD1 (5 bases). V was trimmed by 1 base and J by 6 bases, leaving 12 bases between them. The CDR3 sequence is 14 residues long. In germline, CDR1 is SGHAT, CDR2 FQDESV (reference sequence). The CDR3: CASSLGVREKTQYF. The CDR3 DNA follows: TGTGCCAGCAGCTTAGGGGTCAGGGAAAAGACCCAGTACTTC.

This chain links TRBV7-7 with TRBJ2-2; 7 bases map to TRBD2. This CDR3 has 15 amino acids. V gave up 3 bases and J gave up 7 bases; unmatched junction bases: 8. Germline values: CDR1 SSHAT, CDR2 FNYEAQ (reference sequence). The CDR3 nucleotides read TGTGCCAGCAGCTTGTCAGCGGGGAGCGGCGGGGAGCTGTTTTTT. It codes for CASSLSAGSGGELFF.

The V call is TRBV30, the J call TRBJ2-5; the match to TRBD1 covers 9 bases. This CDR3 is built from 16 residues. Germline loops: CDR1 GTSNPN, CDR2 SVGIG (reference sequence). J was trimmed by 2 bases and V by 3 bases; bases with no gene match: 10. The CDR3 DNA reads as TGTGCCTGGAGATCAGGGACAGGGATAAGGCAAGAGACCCAGTACTTC. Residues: CAWRSGTGIRQETQYF.

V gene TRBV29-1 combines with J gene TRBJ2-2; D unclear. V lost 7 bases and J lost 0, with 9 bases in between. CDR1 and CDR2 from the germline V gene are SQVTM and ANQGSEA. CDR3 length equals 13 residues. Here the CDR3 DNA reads TGCAGCGGAGGAGATCCGAACACCGGGGAGCTGTTTTTT. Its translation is CSGGDPNTGELFF.